The rows below give T cell receptor beta chains drawn from one sample of a study of cytotoxic CD8 clonotypes in ibrutinib-treated CLL. The repertoire was sequenced with immunoSEQ multiplex PCR; TCRdb's copy has only in-frame clones and lacks some. The profile covers approximately 97,000 clones, with around 77% appearing a single time and 20% to 25% taken by the ten largest. Sequences were derived from PBMCs, sampled after 24 months of ibrutinib treatment. These receptors all stem from a human donor with chronic lymphocytic leukemia. The CDR3 runs from the conserved cysteine through the conserved F or W. D genes are given only for firm matches. Clone size appears in some rows only: once, few, many, or a class for an expanded clone.

d_call	v_call	j_call	clone_size	cdr3_aa	cdr3_nt
-	TRBV27	TRBJ1-3	-	CASSLSGAGNTIYF	TGTGCCAGCAGTTTATCAGGGGCTGGAAACACCATATATTTT
TRBD1	TRBV7-9	TRBJ2-7	-	CASSNRGQNLGEQYF	TGTGCCAGCAGCAACAGGGGGCAGAATTTAGGCGAGCAGTACTTC
-	TRBV5-6	TRBJ1-1	-	CASSLVGAGDTEAFF	TGTGCCAGCAGCTTGGTAGGTGCGGGGGACACTGAAGCTTTCTTT
-	TRBV30	TRBJ1-1	-	CAWRTPEMETATYNTEAFF	TGTGCCTGGAGGACCCCGGAGATGGAGACAGCAACCTATAACACTGAAGCTTTCTTT
TRBD2	TRBV9	TRBJ2-5	few	CASSAGRAQETQYF	TGTGCCAGCAGCGCCGGGAGGGCCCAAGAGACCCAGTACTTC
-	TRBV28	TRBJ2-2	-	CASSEFPGELFF	TGTGCCAGCTCGGAATTCCCCGGGGAGCTGTTTTTT
TRBD1	TRBV11-3	TRBJ2-4	-	CASSLGTGGLFF	TGTGCCAGCAGCCTAGGGACAGGGGGACTTTTCTTC
TRBD1	TRBV4-1	TRBJ2-7	-	CASSPQPPGQGYYEQYF	TGCGCCAGCAGCCCCCAACCCCCGGGACAGGGCTACTACGAGCAGTACTTC
-	TRBV10-3	TRBJ2-5	-	CAIKQGLGETQYF	TGTGCCATCAAACAGGGCTTGGGAGAGACCCAGTACTTC
TRBD1	TRBV10-3	TRBJ2-7	once	CAISWTGGDEQYF	TGTGCCATCAGTTGGACAGGGGGCGACGAGCAGTACTTC
-	TRBV21-1	TRBJ2-7	-	CASSRFGGSDSYEQYF	TGTGCCAGCAGCAGGTTTGGGGGGAGTGACTCCTACGAGCAGTACTTC
-	TRBV21-1	TRBJ2-3	-	CASSARTSGASTDTQYF	TGTGCCAGCAGCGCCCGGACTAGCGGAGCTAGCACAGATACGCAGTATTTT
TRBD2	TRBV28	TRBJ2-4	-	CASRMTSGTQNIQYF	TGTGCCAGCAGGATGACTAGCGGGACTCAAAACATTCAGTACTTC
-	TRBV15	TRBJ1-6	few	CATSRVPPAGMKGSPLHF	TGTGCCACCAGCAGAGTGCCCCCCGCAGGGATGAAGGGCTCACCCCTCCACTTT
TRBD1	TRBV5-1	TRBJ1-2	once	CASSPGTGVSYGYTF	TGCGCCAGCAGCCCAGGGACAGGGGTTAGCTATGGCTACACCTTC
TRBD2	TRBV2	TRBJ2-3	-	CASSDGSAGVSSRDTQYF	TGTGCCAGCAGTGATGGATCAGCGGGAGTATCATCACGGGATACGCAGTATTTT